These 3 T cell receptor beta chains originate from one sample sequenced in a study of blood T cell repertoires in COVID-19. Here immunoSEQ multiplex PCR was the method, and the copy in TCRdb shows in-frame clones only, minus some. The sample has about 70,000 clones, approximately 88% seen once; the top ten hold roughly 2.3%. Input material: peripheral blood. These receptors were collected from a human donor in a cohort sampled during active COVID-19.

The chain joins TRBV9 to TRBJ1-1, with D possibly matching TRBD1 (6 bases). The germline V gene has CDR1 SGDLS and CDR2 YYNGEE. The V end lost 0 bases, the J end lost 1 base, and 16 bases lay between the germline ends. This CDR3 is 17 amino acids long. The CDR3 nucleotides are TGTGCCAGCAGCGTAGCGGCGGGGGCCCTGGGGAACACTGAAGCTTTCTTT. Encoded protein: CASSVAAGALGNTEAFF.

The chain employs TRBV5-1 and TRBJ2-3, with D perhaps TRBD1 (5 bases). This CDR3 has 16 amino acids. Germline lookup yields CDR1 SGHRS and CDR2 YFSETQ. V lost 7 bases and J 1 base, leaving 19 bases between the germline ends. CDR3 bases: TGCGCCAGCCGATTATTTGGGGCGCCCGGCACAGATACGCAGTATTTT. Amino acid sequence: CASRLFGAPGTDTQYF.

The chain uses TRBV2 and TRBJ2-7, with D perhaps TRBD1 (7 bases). Trimming stripped 5 bases from V and 6 bases from J, with 14 bases between. This CDR3 spans 13 amino acids. The germline gives CDR1 SNHLY, CDR2 FYNNEI. CDR3 coding DNA: TGTGCCAGCAGTTTTGCCCAGGGGGGCGAGCAGTACTTC. It translates to CASSFAQGGEQYF.